One T cell receptor beta chain is described in this entry. Its antigen is as yet unknown. J gave up 4 bases and V 10 bases, and 8 bases lay outside the gene matches. CDR3 size: 15 residues. Germline V gene sequence: CDR1 LNHDA, CDR2 SQIVND (reference sequence). Germline DNA was also extracted, while the blood RNA originated from unsorted whole blood. Prior to surgery, approximately 4 milliliters of peripheral blood were drawn. This entry comes from a study of tumor-infiltrating lymphocytes in primary liver carcinoma. Study results and limitations: The overlap of tumor-adjacent and tumor-blood pairs was smaller than that of tumor region pairs.

With around 490 ng total RNA as template and a constant-region primer, TCR beta cDNA was made. What produced the TCR beta libraries was three nested multiplex PCR rounds using slightly modified ARM-PCR. Two initial PCR rounds of around 9 cycles each paired TRBV1-TRBV30 forward primers with a C-beta reverse primer. TCRdb independently ran MiXCR on the multiplex PCR reads; one entry per CDR3 protein. The data contain around 330,000 distinct CDR3 sequences, roughly 60% of them singletons. The material sequenced was peripheral blood. This rearrangement joins TRBV19 to TRBJ2-2, with TRBD2 identical over 11 bases. The source of this sequence is a man aged 40-49 years with primary liver carcinoma and hepatitis B virus infection. CDR3 residues: CATRTSGSPTGELFF. CDR3 bases: TGTGCCACCCGAACTAGCGGGAGCCCCACCGGGGAGCTGTTTTTT. Complete variable domain (other parts from reference TRBV19 and TRBJ2-2): DGGITQSPKYLFRKEGQNVTLSCEQNLNHDAMYWYRQDPGQGLRLIYYSQIVNDFQKGDIAEGYSVSREKKESFPLTVTSAQKNPTAFYLCATRTSGSPTGELFFGEGSRLTVL.